This passage covers 12 T cell receptor beta chains from one sample sequenced in a study of T cell responses to AZD1222 COVID-19 vaccine. Clones were sequenced by immunoSEQ multiplex PCR, and TCRdb holds only the in-frame ones, with some missing. Of more than 85,000 clones detected, approximately 90% appear once; the ten largest clones hold around 7%. The material sequenced was peripheral blood, taken on day 0 of AZD1222 vaccination. The receptor set was obtained from an adult in good health.

CDR3 in DNA: TGTGCCAGCAGTTTAATTAGCCAGCCCCAGCATTTT. Translation: CASSLISQPQHF. V is TRBV12-3 or TRBV12-4 and J is TRBJ1-5; no definite D call. The CDR3 is 12 residues long. The germline V and J ends were trimmed by 2 bases and 7 bases, with 6 bases remaining between them.

This clone has only a few counts. V usage is TRBV4-3 and J usage is TRBJ1-6; D not resolved. V gave up 0 bases and J gave up 10 bases, with 10 bases separating them. Germline CDR1 LGHNA, CDR2 YSLEER. The CDR3 runs to 14 residues. The CDR3 spells CASSQEGNGSPLHF. The CDR3, as DNA: TGCGCCAGCAGCCAAGAGGGGAACGGATCACCCCTCCACTTT.

The rearrangement joins TRBV4-1 to TRBJ1-3; the D is unclear. The V and J ends lost 3 bases and 0 bases respectively, with 12 bases between them. The CDR3 is 16 residues long. CDR1 is MGHRA, CDR2 YSYEKL, per germline. CDR3 in amino acids: CASSHVGGLSGNTIYF. The DNA of the CDR3 is TGCGCCAGCAGCCACGTTGGCGGCCTCTCTGGAAACACCATATATTTT.

This clone was seen only a few times. The genes are TRBV7-9 and TRBJ1-1; no firm D call. The CDR3 extends over 13 amino acids. With 5 bases removed from V and 5 bases from J, the gap between germline ends came to 12 bases. Per the germline V gene, CDR1 is SEHNR and CDR2 is FQNEAQ (reference sequence). Here the CDR3 reads CASSARKGTEAFF. The CDR3 bases are TGTGCCAGCAGCGCCCGTAAGGGTACTGAAGCTTTCTTT.

The rearrangement links TRBV3-1 (or the pseudogene TRBV3-2) to TRBJ2-2, with no clear D. This CDR3 has 16 amino acids. Trimming took 1 base from V and 2 from J, leaving 11 bases between them. The germline V gene has CDR1 LGHDT and CDR2 YNNKEL (reference sequence). The CDR3 sequence is CASSQGAGINTGELFF. The CDR3 bases are TGTGCCAGCAGCCAAGGGGCTGGGATTAACACCGGGGAGCTGTTTTTT.

The rearrangement joins TRBV6-5 to TRBJ2-1; a weak D match, TRBD1 (5 bases). Trimming took 7 bases from V and 4 from J, leaving 14 bases between them. Looked up from germline, CDR1 is MNHEY and CDR2 is SVGAGI. This CDR3 is built from 14 residues. CDR3 amino acids: CASTPGLRYNEQFF. The DNA for the CDR3 is TGTGCCAGCACCCCAGGGCTGAGGTACAATGAGCAGTTCTTC.

The chain employs TRBV5-8 and TRBJ1-4; D is unclear. Trimming took 2 bases from V and 3 from J, leaving 8 bases between them. This CDR3 is built from 14 residues. Germline V lookup: CDR1 SGHTS, CDR2 YDEGEE. The CDR3 sequence: CASSFGIANEKLFF. In nucleotides, the CDR3 is TGTGCCAGCAGCTTCGGGATAGCTAATGAAAAACTGTTTTTT.

The gene calls are TRBV7-3 and TRBJ2-1, with 13 bases lining up with TRBD2. This CDR3 spans 14 amino acids. CDR1 is SGHTA, CDR2 FQGTGA, per germline. Germline trimming cut 3 bases from V and 10 bases from J; bases unmatched to any gene: 3. CDR3 sequence (DNA): TGTGCCAGCAGCTTCACTAGCGGGGGGGAAGAGCAGTTCTTC. Encoded protein: CASSFTSGGEEQFF.

The V call is TRBV19, the J call TRBJ1-1, with 10 bases that match TRBD1. Germline assignment: CDR1 LNHDA and CDR2 SQIVND (reference sequence). The CDR3 spans 16 residues. J lost 0 bases, V lost 8 bases, and 9 bases had no gene match. CDR3 loop: CASSDPGQGMNTEAFF. In nucleotides, the CDR3 is TGTGCCAGTTCGGATCCGGGACAGGGGATGAACACTGAAGCTTTCTTT.

The rearrangement joins TRBV5-1 to TRBJ1-1; D possibly corresponds to TRBD1 (6 bases). The CDR3 has 15 amino acids. From germline, CDR1 is SGHRS and CDR2 YFSETQ. Trimming removed 7 bases from V and 0 bases from J, with 16 bases in between. The CDR3 nucleotides are TGCGCCAGCCGTCCCGGGACAAACATGAACACTGAAGCTTTCTTT. It codes for CASRPGTNMNTEAFF.

In this sample, this clone turned up a few times. The V call is TRBV12-3 or TRBV12-4, the J call TRBJ1-2; TRBD1 might be the D (5 bases). V lost 6 bases and J lost 4, with 12 bases in between. The CDR3 has 13 residues. In DNA, the CDR3 is TGTGCCAGCAGCTTAAGGGGCCCCTATGGCTACACCTTC. The encoded protein is CASSLRGPYGYTF.

V is TRBV19 and J is TRBJ1-2; TRBD1 might be the D (6 bases). This CDR3 spans 13 amino acids. V gave up 6 bases and J gave up 6 bases, with 14 bases separating them. Per germline, CDR1 LNHDA and CDR2 SQIVND (reference sequence). Here the CDR3 reads CASRVQGRDGYTF. As DNA, the CDR3 is TGTGCCAGTAGGGTCCAGGGGCGGGATGGCTACACCTTC. The whole variable domain, remainder taken from reference TRBV19 and TRBJ1-2, is DGGITQSPKYLFRKEGQNVTLSCEQNLNHDAMYWYRQDPGQGLRLIYYSQIVNDFQKGDIAEGYSVSREKKESFPLTVTSAQKNPTAFYLCASRVQGRDGYTFGSGTRLTVV.